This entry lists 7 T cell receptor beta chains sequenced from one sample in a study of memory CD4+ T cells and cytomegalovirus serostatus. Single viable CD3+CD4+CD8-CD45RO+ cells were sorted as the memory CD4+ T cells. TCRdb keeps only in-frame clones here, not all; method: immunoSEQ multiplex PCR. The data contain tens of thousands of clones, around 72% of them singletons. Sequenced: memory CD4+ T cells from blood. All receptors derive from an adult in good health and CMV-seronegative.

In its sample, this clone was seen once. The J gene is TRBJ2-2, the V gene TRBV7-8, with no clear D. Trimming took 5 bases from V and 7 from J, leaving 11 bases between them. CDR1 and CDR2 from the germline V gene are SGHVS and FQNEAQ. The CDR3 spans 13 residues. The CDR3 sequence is CASSPALSGELFF. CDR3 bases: TGTGCCAGCAGCCCCGCCTTGAGCGGGGAGCTGTTTTTT. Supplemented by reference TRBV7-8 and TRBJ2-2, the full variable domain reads GAGVSQSPRYKVAKRGQDVALRCDPISGHVSLFWYQQALGQGPEFLTYFQNEAQLDKSGLPSDRFFAERPEGSVSTLKIQRTQQEDSAVYLCASSPALSGELFFGEGSRLTVL.

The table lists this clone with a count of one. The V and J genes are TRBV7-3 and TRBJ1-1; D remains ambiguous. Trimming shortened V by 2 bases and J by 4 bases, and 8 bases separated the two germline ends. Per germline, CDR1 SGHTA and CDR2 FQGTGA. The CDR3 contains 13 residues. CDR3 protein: CASSLGAGTEAFF. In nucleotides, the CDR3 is TGTGCCAGCAGCTTAGGAGCGGGCACTGAAGCTTTCTTT.

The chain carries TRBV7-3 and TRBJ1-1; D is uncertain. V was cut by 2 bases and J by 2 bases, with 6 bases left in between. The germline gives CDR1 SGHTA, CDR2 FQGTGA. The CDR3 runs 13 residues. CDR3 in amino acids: CASSLVINTEAFF. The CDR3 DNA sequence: TGTGCCAGCAGCTTAGTCATAAACACTGAAGCTTTCTTT.

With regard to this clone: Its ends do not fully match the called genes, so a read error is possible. DNA for the CDR3: TGTGCCAGCAGCGTAGCAGGGGCGCCTCGGGACTTT. Translation gives CASSVAGAPRDF. This sequence joins TRBV9 and TRBJ1-1; the D gene is possibly TRBD1 (6 bases). The germline V gene encodes CDR1 SGDLS and CDR2 YYNGEE. This CDR3 has 12 residues.

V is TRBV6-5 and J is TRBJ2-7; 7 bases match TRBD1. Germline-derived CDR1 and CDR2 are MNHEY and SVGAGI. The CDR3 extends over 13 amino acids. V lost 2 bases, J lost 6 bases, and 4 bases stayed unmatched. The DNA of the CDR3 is TGTGCCAGCAGTTACAGACAGGGCGGCGAGCAGTACTTC. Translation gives CASSYRQGGEQYF.

The chain's CDR3 is CASSLDAVYNEQFF. As DNA, the CDR3 is TGCGCCAGCAGCTTGGACGCAGTATACAATGAGCAGTTCTTC. The gene calls are TRBV5-1 and TRBJ2-1; no clear D gene. The CDR3 consists of 14 residues. The germline gives CDR1 SGHRS, CDR2 YFSETQ. V was clipped by 0 bases and J by 4 bases, with 8 bases between them.

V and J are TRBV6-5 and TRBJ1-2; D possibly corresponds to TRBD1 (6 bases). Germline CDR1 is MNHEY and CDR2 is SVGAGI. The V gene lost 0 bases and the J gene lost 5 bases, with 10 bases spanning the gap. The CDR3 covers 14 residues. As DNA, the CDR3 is TGTGCCAGCAGTTACTCAGGGGGGAGATATGGCTACACCTTC. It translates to CASSYSGGRYGYTF.